A single sample gave rise to the 24 T cell receptor beta chains below, sequenced in a study of blood T cell repertoires in COVID-19. Using immunoSEQ multiplex PCR, the repertoire was profiled, and TCRdb retains in-frame clones only, with some absent. The sample has hundreds of thousands of clones; around nine tenths are singletons. Source material: peripheral blood. These receptors all stem from a woman aged 70 to 79 with COVID-19, enrolled during active disease.

The chain employs TRBV5-1 and TRBJ1-4; the D is unclear. Trimming stripped 0 bases from V and 7 bases from J, with 10 bases between. Germline V lookup: CDR1 SGHRS, CDR2 YFSETQ. The CDR3 covers 14 residues. The CDR3: CASSLDPSGEKLFF. The CDR3 bases are TGCGCCAGCAGCTTGGACCCTTCGGGTGAAAAACTGTTTTTT.

The CDR3 DNA is TGTGCCAGCAGCTTAGCCGCGGGGGCAGATACGCAGTATTTT. Protein product: CASSLAAGADTQYF. The rearrangement uses TRBV11-3 and TRBJ2-3, with 7 bases aligning to TRBD2. Germline V gene lookup returns CDR1 SGHNT and CDR2 YENEEA. With V trimmed by 1 base and J by 4 bases, 2 bases remained unmatched. The CDR3 is made up of 14 amino acids.

This clone was detected once. This sequence joins TRBV19 and TRBJ1-1; unclear D gene. Trimming took 8 bases from V and 10 from J, leaving 17 bases between them. The CDR3 runs 12 residues. Germline CDR1 reads LNHDA; CDR2 reads SQIVND (reference sequence). The CDR3 loop is CASFPREGRAFF. In DNA, the CDR3 is TGTGCCAGTTTCCCCCGGGAAGGGAGAGCTTTCTTT.

The CDR3 nucleotides read TGTGCCAGTAGTATAAAGGCAGGGGGACAGGGTACGCAGTATTTT. Residues: CASSIKAGGQGTQYF. The V and J genes are TRBV19 and TRBJ2-3, with TRBD1 identical over 9 bases. CDR1 LNHDA and CDR2 SQIVND come from the germline V gene (reference sequence). V lost 2 bases to trimming and J lost 8 bases; unmatched junction nucleotides: 8. This CDR3 is 15 amino acids long.

The chain uses TRBV18 and TRBJ2-3; D may be TRBD1 (6 bases). The CDR3 runs to 16 residues. With 1 base removed from V and 0 bases from J, the gap between germline ends came to 11 bases. Germline V gene data show CDR1 as KGHSH and CDR2 as LQKENI. This chain's CDR3 is CASSPQVQGSTDTQYF. For the CDR3, the DNA is TGTGCCAGCTCACCACAGGTCCAGGGGAGCACAGATACGCAGTATTTT.

J is TRBJ2-7 and V is TRBV19; TRBD2 matches at 9 bases. The V gene's germline CDR1 is LNHDA and CDR2 SQIVND (reference sequence). The CDR3 length is 15 residues. The V and J ends lost 4 bases and 4 bases, in that order; junction bases with no gene match: 8. The CDR3 DNA reads TGTGCCAGTAGTACCGGGGCTAGCGGGACTTACGAGCAGTACTTC. It is translated as CASSTGASGTYEQYF. Full variable domain (outside the CDR3, taken from reference TRBV19 and TRBJ2-7): DGGITQSPKYLFRKEGQNVTLSCEQNLNHDAMYWYRQDPGQGLRLIYYSQIVNDFQKGDIAEGYSVSREKKESFPLTVTSAQKNPTAFYLCASSTGASGTYEQYFGPGTRLTVT.

This chain joins TRBV9 and TRBJ1-1; D not resolved. The V end was cut by 0 bases, the J end by 5 bases, with 8 bases between. CDR1 and CDR2 from the germline V gene are SGDLS and YYNGEE. This CDR3 comprises 13 residues. The CDR3 reads CASSVERWTEAFF. The CDR3 DNA follows: TGTGCCAGCAGCGTAGAACGGTGGACTGAAGCTTTCTTT.

The chain carries TRBV5-1 and TRBJ2-6; D might be TRBD1 (6 bases). CDR1 SGHRS and CDR2 YFSETQ come from the germline V gene. There are 18 residues in the CDR3. Trimming pared 0 bases from V and 1 base from J, leaving 14 bases between. CDR3 DNA sequence: TGCGCCAGCAGCTTGGTAGGGGGACGGAAATCTGGGGCCAACGTCCTGACTTTC. Its protein is CASSLVGGRKSGANVLTF.

The gene calls are TRBV5-1 and TRBJ2-7; TRBD2 aligns across 8 bases. The germline V gene encodes CDR1 SGHRS and CDR2 YFSETQ. The V segment lost 5 bases and the J segment 3 bases; nucleotides outside the gene matches: 4. This CDR3 region has 13 residues. The CDR3 region has the DNA TGCGCCAGCAGAAGCGGGAGTATCTACGAGCAGTACTTC. This sequence encodes CASRSGSIYEQYF.

This clone was observed a few times. The chain recombines TRBV3-1 (or the pseudogene TRBV3-2) with TRBJ2-7, with D possibly being TRBD1 (5 bases). The CDR3 sequence is 14 residues long. Trimming took off 4 bases at V and 7 bases at J, with 17 bases between the two ends. Germline V gene data show CDR1 as LGHDT and CDR2 as YNNKEL (reference sequence). The CDR3 reads CASSPRGLPREQYF. The CDR3, as DNA: TGTGCCAGCAGCCCAAGGGGCCTCCCACGGGAGCAGTACTTC.

The chain combines TRBV10-3 with TRBJ1-6, with D perhaps matching TRBD1 (5 bases). This CDR3 has 14 residues. V lost 6 bases, J lost 6 bases, and 12 bases lay in between. Per the germline V gene, CDR1 is ENHRY and CDR2 is SYGVKD. CDR3 sequence reads: CAIRDRTSNSPLHF. In nucleotides, the CDR3 is TGTGCCATCAGGGACCGGACAAGTAATTCACCCCTCCACTTT.

V is TRBV30 and J is TRBJ2-3, with TRBD2 matching over 9 bases. Germline V gene lookup returns CDR1 GTSNPN and CDR2 SVGIG (reference sequence). Losses at the gene ends were 1 base for V and 1 base for J; bases not matched to a gene: 3. The CDR3 length is 15 residues. CDR3 in amino acids: CAWSAASGGTDTQYF. CDR3 bases: TGTGCCTGGAGTGCCGCTAGCGGGGGCACAGATACGCAGTATTTT.

J is TRBJ1-1 and V is TRBV27; perhaps TRBD1 as D (5 bases). From germline, CDR1 is MNHEY and CDR2 SMNVEV (reference sequence). This CDR3 has 17 amino acids. V lost 5 bases to trimming and J lost 6 bases, with 25 bases between them. The CDR3 DNA sequence: TGTGCCAGCAGTCAGGGCCACGGAAGCCCCGTGGACGCTGAAGCTTTCTTT. Amino acid sequence: CASSQGHGSPVDAEAFF.

The CDR3 sequence is CASSQTPQGPPGNTIYF. CDR3 nucleotide sequence: TGCGCCAGCAGCCAGACGCCACAGGGGCCCCCTGGAAACACCATATATTTT. The rearrangement links TRBV4-1 to TRBJ1-3; 7 positions match TRBD1. This CDR3 region has 17 residues. Unmatched junction bases numbered 10, after V lost 3 bases and J lost 2 bases. Germline values: CDR1 MGHRA, CDR2 YSYEKL.

V is TRBV16 and J is TRBJ1-2; TRBD1 matches 7 bases. Germline loops: CDR1 KGHSY, CDR2 FQNENV. V shed 5 bases, J shed 8 bases, and the junction held 11 bases outside the gene matches. This CDR3 has 14 amino acids. The CDR3 sequence: CASSSHRGLAGYTF. CDR3 nucleotides: TGTGCCAGCAGCTCTCATAGGGGGCTAGCGGGCTACACCTTC. Supplemented by reference TRBV16 and TRBJ1-2, the full variable domain reads GEEVAQTPKHLVRGEGQKAKLYCAPIKGHSYVFWYQQVLKNEFKFLISFQNENVFDETGMPKERFSAKCLPNSPCSLEIQATKLEDSAVYFCASSSHRGLAGYTFGSGTRLTVV.

This clone was detected ten times or more. The J gene is TRBJ2-7, the V gene TRBV9; 12 nucleotides match TRBD2. The V and J ends lost 3 bases and 5 bases, in that order; junction bases with no gene match: 6. The germline V gene encodes CDR1 SGDLS and CDR2 YYNGEE. The CDR3 spans 15 residues. The CDR3 spells CASSGTSGTFDEQYF. In DNA, the CDR3 is TGTGCCAGCAGCGGGACTAGCGGGACGTTTGACGAGCAGTACTTC.

CDR3 sequence: CASGAWVEEKLFF. The CDR3 DNA follows: TGTGCCAGTGGGGCTTGGGTTGAGGAAAAACTGTTTTTT. The V and J genes are TRBV19 and TRBJ1-4, with D possibly TRBD1 on 5 matching bases. CDR1 is LNHDA, CDR2 SQIVND, per germline (reference sequence). The V end lost 8 bases, the J end lost 8 bases, and 15 bases lay between the germline ends. CDR3 length: 13 amino acids.

This chain connects TRBV29-1 to TRBJ2-1; 7 nucleotides align to TRBD2. The germline gives CDR1 SQVTM, CDR2 ANQGSEA. The CDR3 covers 10 residues. V shed 5 bases, J shed 10 bases, and the junction held 2 bases outside the gene matches. The CDR3 region is CSVSGTEQFF. The CDR3 nucleotides read TGCAGCGTTAGCGGGACCGAGCAGTTCTTC.

This sequence joins TRBV14 and TRBJ2-1; TRBD2 is a possible D gene (6 bases). CDR1 and CDR2 from the germline V gene are SGHDN and FVKESK. Trimming stripped 8 bases from V and 4 bases from J, with 15 bases between. The CDR3 totals 14 residues. CDR3 sequence reads: CASQRAGLYNEQFF. The DNA for the CDR3 is TGTGCCAGCCAGCGAGCGGGCCTATACAATGAGCAGTTCTTC.

The chain couples TRBV2 to TRBJ1-2; 8 nucleotides line up with TRBD1. J gave up 7 bases and V 8 bases, and 6 bases lay outside the gene matches. CDR1 and CDR2 from the germline V gene are SNHLY and FYNNEI. CDR3 length: 12 amino acids. The CDR3 spells CASLQGAGGYTF. The CDR3 DNA follows: TGTGCCAGCCTGCAGGGGGCAGGTGGCTACACCTTC.

This rearrangement joins TRBV19 to TRBJ1-5; 10 bases are shared with TRBD1. This CDR3 spans 14 amino acids. V lost 5 bases and J lost 7; bases outside the gene matches: 5. Germline lookup yields CDR1 LNHDA and CDR2 SQIVND (reference sequence). The CDR3 region is CASSSDRGRQPQHF. CDR3 DNA: TGTGCCAGTAGTTCCGACAGGGGGCGGCAGCCCCAGCATTTT. Filled out from reference TRBV19 and TRBJ1-5, the complete variable domain reads DGGITQSPKYLFRKEGQNVTLSCEQNLNHDAMYWYRQDPGQGLRLIYYSQIVNDFQKGDIAEGYSVSREKKESFPLTVTSAQKNPTAFYLCASSSDRGRQPQHFGDGTRLSIL.

The chain combines TRBV5-1 with TRBJ1-6; D is unresolved. The CDR3 covers 15 residues. Trimming removed 1 base from V and 0 bases from J, with 5 bases in between. Germline V gene data show CDR1 as SGHRS and CDR2 as YFSETQ. The CDR3 spells CASSLSSSYNSPLHF. In nucleotides, the CDR3 is TGCGCCAGCAGCTTGTCCAGCTCCTATAATTCACCCCTCCACTTT.

A word on this clone: The sample carries other DNA sequences with the same CDR3. The chain employs TRBV3-1 (or the pseudogene TRBV3-2) and TRBJ1-5, with a tentative D call TRBD1 (5 bases). V lost 0 bases to trimming and J lost 6 bases, with 12 bases between them. CDR3 length: 15 residues. Germline CDR1 and CDR2: LGHDT and YNNKEL (reference sequence). Here the CDR3 DNA reads TGTGCCAGCAGCCAAGATTCTAGGGGAGGTCAGCCCCAGCATTTT. Its protein is CASSQDSRGGQPQHF.

The rearrangement uses TRBV2 and TRBJ1-2, with a weak D call TRBD1 (6 bases). Trimming shortened V by 10 bases and J by 4 bases, and 16 bases separated the two germline ends. The CDR3 has 13 residues. Germline values: CDR1 SNHLY, CDR2 FYNNEI. CDR3 in amino acids: CATPQGPVYGYTF. The DNA for the CDR3 is TGTGCCACCCCACAGGGACCCGTCTATGGCTACACCTTC.